This record concerns one T cell receptor (beta chain) sequence. The antigen is unknown. Other nucleotide sequences from this sample produce the same CDR3. V shed 1 base and J 7 bases; nucleotides not matched to a gene: 7. Germline V lookup: CDR1 SQVTM, CDR2 ANQGSEA. The CDR3 length is 13 residues. The sample belongs to a study of cytomegalovirus exposure and HLA in healthy donors. Study-wide context: The same platform used for the 666 first-cohort repertoires was also used for the approximately 120 validation repertoires, as a later analysis reported. Regarding the study as a whole: Some TCR beta chains (more than 150 of them) were listed as cytomegalovirus-associated. TCR sequences were mostly rare, though some public TCRs occurred in many donors.

The donors belonged to the roughly 120-subject validation cohort, separate from the 666-subject first cohort. Clones were read by immunoSEQ multiplex PCR, and TCRdb kept only the in-frame ones, dropping some. The sample consists of 150,000 to 200,000 clones, roughly 86% of them appearing once. This sequence was found in a man aged 18 to 29 in good health and CMV-seropositive. The chain uses TRBV29-1 and TRBJ2-7; 7 bases match TRBD1. What was sequenced was PBMCs. The CDR3 here is CSVEGDRAGEQYF. As DNA, the CDR3 is TGCAGCGTTGAAGGAGACAGGGCGGGTGAGCAGTACTTC.